The 27 T cell receptor beta chains presented below share a single source sample, sequenced in a study of blood T cell repertoires in COVID-19. The assay was immunoSEQ multiplex PCR, and TCRdb's table has in-frame clones only and misses some. The sample yields 490,000 or so clones, roughly nine tenths seen once. Sequenced material: PBMCs or T cells enriched from blood (not recorded which). The receptors shown here come from a woman aged 60-70 years who had recovered from COVID-19.

The CDR3 reads CASRDRGLKGEQFF. The CDR3 DNA reads TGTGCCAGCAGGGACAGGGGGCTGAAAGGTGAGCAGTTCTTC. This rearrangement joins TRBV2 to TRBJ2-1; 11 nucleotides match TRBD1. V lost 6 bases, J lost 9 bases, and 7 bases stayed unmatched. Germline V CDR1 and CDR2: SNHLY, FYNNEI. The CDR3 length is 14 residues.

The count of this clone is one. This sequence joins TRBV11-2 and TRBJ1-1, with 7 nucleotides matching TRBD1. V lost 5 bases, J lost 6 bases, and 6 bases stayed unmatched. This CDR3 has 13 amino acids. Germline V gene lookup returns CDR1 SGHAT and CDR2 FQNNGV. The CDR3, as DNA: TGTGCCAGCAGCCCTCCGACAGGGCCTGAAGCTTTCTTT. This gives the protein CASSPPTGPEAFF.

The chain recombines TRBV10-3 with TRBJ2-7, with D possibly being TRBD1 (6 bases). This CDR3 has 18 residues. Germline V gene data show CDR1 as ENHRY and CDR2 as SYGVKD. Trimming took off 4 bases at V and 4 bases at J, with 26 bases between the two ends. CDR3 protein: CAISAPDKATGLPYEQYV. The CDR3 region has the DNA TGTGCCATCAGTGCCCCCGACAAAGCTACAGGGCTACCATACGAGCAGTACGTC.

The J gene is TRBJ1-3, the V gene TRBV5-1; no definite D call. V was clipped by 5 bases and J by 0 bases, with 12 bases between them. The CDR3 consists of 15 residues. In germline, CDR1 is SGHRS, CDR2 YFSETQ. The CDR3 nucleotides are TGCGCCAGCAGTCTAGGCTCCTACTCTGGAAACACCATATATTTT. Translation gives CASSLGSYSGNTIYF.

In its sample, this clone was seen once. The CDR3 region is CSVGPGTGIGNTIYF. The CDR3 DNA sequence: TGCAGCGTTGGACCCGGGACAGGGATTGGAAACACCATATATTTT. The chain carries TRBV29-1 and TRBJ1-3; TRBD1 agrees at 9 bases. The CDR3 runs to 15 residues. Germline V gives CDR1 SQVTM, CDR2 ANQGSEA. Trimming removed 4 bases from V and 3 bases from J; junction bases left unmatched: 7.

The genes are TRBV7-6 and TRBJ1-4; the match to TRBD1 covers 10 bases. From germline, CDR1 is SGHVS and CDR2 FNYEAQ. CDR3 length: 17 residues. The J segment lost 6 bases and the V segment lost 2 bases, leaving 9 bases of the junction unmatched. CDR3 amino acids: CASSLRAYGTGDEKLFF. The DNA for the CDR3 is TGTGCCAGCAGCTTAAGGGCTTACGGGACAGGGGATGAAAAACTGTTTTTT.

The table lists this clone with a few counts. This chain connects TRBV3-1 (or the pseudogene TRBV3-2) to TRBJ1-6, with 7 positions matching TRBD1. In germline, CDR1 is LGHDT, CDR2 YNNKEL (reference sequence). The CDR3 has 15 amino acids. J gave up 10 bases and V 5 bases, and 11 bases lay outside the gene matches. Here the CDR3 reads CASSKSRDRLSPLHF. CDR3 in DNA: TGTGCCAGCAGCAAAAGCCGGGACAGACTCTCACCCCTCCACTTT.

This chain connects TRBV2 to TRBJ2-1; D gene ambiguous. The germline V gene encodes CDR1 SNHLY and CDR2 FYNNEI. The V and J ends lost 4 bases and 5 bases respectively, with 12 bases between them. The CDR3 is 14 amino acids. The CDR3 reads CASSGRGKNNEQFF. As DNA, the CDR3 is TGTGCCAGCAGTGGGAGAGGAAAGAACAATGAGCAGTTCTTC.

The J gene is TRBJ2-3, the V gene TRBV7-9; D is perhaps TRBD1 (6 bases). Germline V gene data show CDR1 as SEHNR and CDR2 as FQNEAQ (reference sequence). Trimming shortened V by 7 bases and J by 2 bases, and 16 bases separated the two germline ends. The CDR3 covers 15 residues. In DNA, the CDR3 is TGTGCCAGCATATCGACCAACAGGGCCACAGATACGCAGTATTTT. It yields the protein CASISTNRATDTQYF.

This rearrangement joins TRBV6-4 to TRBJ1-2; D remains unclear. Germline-derived CDR1 and CDR2 are MRHNA and SNTAGT. Trimming pared 0 bases from V and 8 bases from J, leaving 13 bases between. The CDR3 is made up of 14 amino acids. CDR3 region: CASSDSDSPGGYTF. In DNA form, the CDR3 reads TGTGCCAGCAGTGACTCTGACTCCCCGGGGGGCTACACCTTC.

The rearrangement joins TRBV7-6 to TRBJ2-3; 9 bases line up with TRBD2. Germline lookup yields CDR1 SGHVS and CDR2 FNYEAQ. The CDR3 spans 15 residues. The trim removed 4 bases at V and 5 bases at J, leaving 7 bases unmatched. CDR3 nucleotide sequence: TGTGCCAGCAGCTCCTCGTGGCGGGGGGGAGATACGCAGTATTTT. As protein: CASSSSWRGGDTQYF.

This chain uses TRBV2 with TRBJ1-2; tentatively, D is TRBD1 (6 bases). The CDR3 is made up of 13 amino acids. V shed 6 bases and J shed 2 bases, with 10 bases lying between them. Germline V gene data show CDR1 as SNHLY and CDR2 as FYNNEI. The CDR3 DNA sequence: TGTGCCAGCAGCAGGGGTGGAAACTATGGCTACACCTTC. Encoded protein: CASSRGGNYGYTF.

The V call is TRBV5-4, the J call TRBJ2-1; 10 nucleotides align to TRBD2. Germline trimming cut 4 bases from V and 0 bases from J; bases unmatched to any gene: 1. The CDR3 sequence is 15 residues long. Germline-derived CDR1 and CDR2 are SGHNT and YYREEE (reference sequence). The CDR3: CASSLAGASYNEQFF. CDR3 in DNA: TGTGCCAGCAGCCTAGCGGGGGCCTCCTACAATGAGCAGTTCTTC.

CDR3 nucleotide sequence: TGTGCCAGCAGCCTAACAGGGGACACTGAAGCTTTCTTT. It translates to CASSLTGDTEAFF. The chain is built from TRBV2 and TRBJ1-1, with 7 bases lining up with TRBD1. Germline lookup yields CDR1 SNHLY and CDR2 FYNNEI. This CDR3 region has 13 residues. With V trimmed by 6 bases and J by 3 bases, 4 bases remained unmatched.

The chain couples TRBV2 to TRBJ1-4; 7 bases are a match to TRBD1. V lost 6 bases and J lost 5; bases outside the gene matches: 6. The germline CDR1 and CDR2 sequences are SNHLY and FYNNEI. This CDR3 has 14 amino acids. In DNA, the CDR3 is TGTGCCAGCAGGAAAGGACAGGAGAATGAAAAACTGTTTTTT. Its translation: CASRKGQENEKLFF.

This chain joins TRBV6-6 and TRBJ1-5; 10 positions match TRBD1. Germline CDR1 MNHNY, CDR2 SVGAGI (reference sequence). V dropped 6 bases and J dropped 4; count of bases not matched to a gene: 6. The CDR3 covers 15 residues. CDR3 bases: TGTGCCAGCAGACGCGGACAGGGGGAAAATCAGCCCCAGCATTTT. This sequence encodes CASRRGQGENQPQHF.

This rearrangement joins TRBV5-1 to TRBJ1-2; D is possibly TRBD1 (5 bases). Trimming cost V 0 bases and J 7 bases, with 10 bases left between them. This CDR3 contains 13 residues. The germline CDR1 and CDR2 sequences are SGHRS and YFSETQ. CDR3 sequence reads: CASSLERGGGYTF. DNA of the CDR3: TGCGCCAGCAGCTTGGAGAGGGGAGGTGGCTACACCTTC.

V is TRBV5-6 and J is TRBJ1-4; D unresolved. The CDR3 runs 11 residues. Germline V CDR1 and CDR2: SGHDT, YYEEEE. V was cut by 2 bases and J by 7 bases, with 3 bases left in between. CDR3: CASSFREKLFF. CDR3 DNA sequence: TGTGCCAGCAGCTTTCGTGAAAAACTGTTTTTT.

J is TRBJ1-4 and V is TRBV20-1; D is ambiguous. Germline V gene lookup returns CDR1 DFQATT and CDR2 SNEGSKA (reference sequence). This CDR3 is built from 11 residues. V lost 2 bases and J lost 7, with 5 bases in between. The DNA of the CDR3 is TGCAGTGCTAGACCGGTTGAAAAACTGTTTTTT. This encodes CSARPVEKLFF.

The genes are TRBV6-1 and TRBJ2-7, with D uncertain. V shed 2 bases and J shed 6 bases, with 8 bases lying between them. The length of the CDR3 is 12 residues. The germline V gene encodes CDR1 MNHNS and CDR2 SASEGT. The CDR3 bases are TGTGCCAGCAGTGAATCCCAGGCCGAGCAGTACGTC. It is translated as CASSESQAEQYV.

The chain employs TRBV4-2 and TRBJ1-1; D unresolved. Deletions cut 1 base from V and 0 bases from J, with 9 bases between. CDR3 size: 15 residues. Germline V lookup: CDR1 LGHNA, CDR2 YNFKEQ. The CDR3 loop is CASSQVGPMNTEAFF. In nucleotides, the CDR3 is TGTGCCAGCAGCCAAGTTGGGCCTATGAACACTGAAGCTTTCTTT.

This clone has a single count. The rearrangement links TRBV5-1 to TRBJ2-4; D is undetermined. In germline, CDR1 is SGHRS, CDR2 YFSETQ. V lost 0 bases and J lost 2, with 9 bases in between. CDR3 length equals 15 residues. CDR3 nucleotides: TGCGCCAGCAGCTTGGGGCAAGATACCAAAAACATTCAGTACTTC. Its protein is CASSLGQDTKNIQYF.

This clone has a handful of counts. The rearrangement links TRBV19 to TRBJ1-3; possibly TRBD1 for D (5 bases). Per the germline V gene, CDR1 is LNHDA and CDR2 is SQIVND (reference sequence). V was clipped by 7 bases and J by 0 bases, with 10 bases between them. This CDR3 is 14 amino acids long. This CDR3 is CASKGQSSGNTIYF. The CDR3, as DNA: TGTGCCAGTAAGGGGCAAAGCTCTGGAAACACCATATATTTT.

As for this clone: The same CDR3 can be traced to other DNA sequences in this sample. The rearrangement uses TRBV6-1 and TRBJ2-2; 11 bases map to TRBD2. With 3 bases clipped from V and 1 base from J, the junction kept 1 base outside the gene matches. Looked up from germline, CDR1 is MNHNS and CDR2 is SASEGT. This CDR3 is 16 amino acids long. CDR3 region: CASSELAGGNTGELFF. CDR3 in DNA: TGTGCCAGCAGTGAGCTAGCGGGGGGGAACACCGGGGAGCTGTTTTTT.

This clone was seen only a few times. In nucleotides, the CDR3 is TGTGCCATCAGCTTTACCGGGACTGGGCTGGAGCAGTACTTC. This codes for CAISFTGTGLEQYF. The gene calls are TRBV10-3 and TRBJ2-7; D possibly corresponds to TRBD2 (6 bases). The CDR3 is 14 residues long. Looked up from germline, CDR1 is ENHRY and CDR2 is SYGVKD. V was shortened by 6 bases and J by 7 bases, with 19 bases between the two germline ends.

The CDR3 nucleotides read TGTGCCAGCAGTGAGACAGGGCCCGGGGCCAACGTCCTGACTTTC. Its protein is CASSETGPGANVLTF. The rearrangement uses TRBV2 and TRBJ2-6, with 7 bases aligning to TRBD1. V shed 3 bases and J 4 bases; nucleotides not matched to a gene: 3. The CDR3 is made up of 15 amino acids. Looked up from germline, CDR1 is SNHLY and CDR2 is FYNNEI.

This chain links TRBV5-4 with TRBJ2-3, with 7 bases aligning to TRBD2. Looked up from germline, CDR1 is SGHNT and CDR2 is YYREEE (reference sequence). The trim removed 0 bases at V and 3 bases at J, leaving 7 bases unmatched. The CDR3 consists of 16 residues. The CDR3 DNA reads as TGTGCCAGCAGCTTGGCGGGAGGCCCACAGACAGATACGCAGTATTTT. It specifies CASSLAGGPQTDTQYF. The variable domain in full, with the rest retrieved from reference TRBV5-4 and TRBJ2-3, is ETGVTQSPTHLIKTRGQQVTLRCSSQSGHNTVSWYQQALGQGPQFIFQYYREEENGRGNFPPRFSGLQFPNYSSELNVNALELDDSALYLCASSLAGGPQTDTQYFGPGTRLTVL.